This passage covers 18 T cell receptor beta chains from one sample sequenced in a study of blood T cell repertoires in COVID-19. The protocol was immunoSEQ multiplex PCR, while the TCRdb copy is restricted to in-frame clones and leaves out a portion. Counted here are fewer than 300,000 clones, 65% to 90% occurring once; the ten biggest clones make up roughly 11%. The source material was peripheral blood. The receptors stem from a man between 50 and 59 years old with COVID-19, enrolled during active disease.

The chain is built from TRBV9 and TRBJ2-4; the D is unclear. This CDR3 has 14 amino acids. V gave up 0 bases and J gave up 1 base, with 5 bases separating them. Germline CDR1 reads SGDLS; CDR2 reads YYNGEE. The CDR3, as DNA: TGTGCCAGCAGCGTAGGGGCGGCCAAAAACATTCAGTACTTC. Its translation is CASSVGAAKNIQYF.

The chain employs TRBV6-1 and TRBJ2-6, with D hard to call. This CDR3 has 15 amino acids. CDR1 is MNHNS, CDR2 SASEGT, per germline. Trimming took off 2 bases at V and 4 bases at J, with 9 bases between the two ends. CDR3 loop: CASSEQTTGANVLTF. DNA of the CDR3: TGTGCCAGCAGTGAACAAACTACCGGGGCCAACGTCCTGACTTTC.

The chain has TRBV19 and TRBJ2-3, with 7 positions matching TRBD1. The CDR3 loop spans 14 amino acids. Germline values: CDR1 LNHDA, CDR2 SQIVND (reference sequence). V shed 10 bases and J 1 base; nucleotides not matched to a gene: 8. CDR3 loop: CATRGTVRTDTQYF. CDR3 in DNA: TGTGCCACCAGGGGGACAGTCCGCACAGATACGCAGTATTTT.

This clone came up once. The chain carries TRBV15 and TRBJ2-3; 7 nucleotides line up with TRBD1. The germline V gene encodes CDR1 LNHNV and CDR2 YYDKDF (reference sequence). Trimming took 0 bases from V and 4 from J; bases not matched to a gene: 4. CDR3 length: 15 residues. The CDR3 spells CATSRENRGPDTQYF. The DNA of the CDR3 is TGTGCCACCAGCAGAGAGAACAGGGGACCAGATACGCAGTATTTT.

The DNA for the CDR3 is TGTGCCAGCAGTTATAACAACAGGGGAAGTGGAACCTACGAGCAGTACTTC. Protein sequence: CASSYNNRGSGTYEQYF. The chain combines TRBV28 with TRBJ2-7, with 7 bases aligning to TRBD1. The germline gives CDR1 MDHEN, CDR2 SYDVKM. The CDR3 spans 17 residues. The V segment lost 4 bases and the J segment 2 bases; nucleotides outside the gene matches: 14.

This sequence joins TRBV9 and TRBJ2-1; D gene uncertain. The CDR3 totals 15 residues. The V and J ends lost 0 bases and 9 bases respectively, with 16 bases between them. Germline CDR1 is SGDLS and CDR2 is YYNGEE. The CDR3 DNA follows: TGTGCCAGCAGCGTAGGCCCCTATCGAGATAGTGAGCAGTTCTTC. Translating gives CASSVGPYRDSEQFF.

The chain uses TRBV4-2 and TRBJ1-1; D is ambiguous. CDR1 is LGHNA, CDR2 YNFKEQ, per germline. V dropped 4 bases and J dropped 3 bases, with 9 bases sitting between them. CDR3 length: 13 residues. CDR3 nucleotides: TGTGCCAGCAGCCCCCGAACAGACACTGAAGCTTTCTTT. Its translation is CASSPRTDTEAFF.

V and J are TRBV9 and TRBJ1-4; 8 bases align to TRBD1. The CDR3 sequence is 17 residues long. In germline, CDR1 is SGDLS, CDR2 YYNGEE. J was trimmed by 0 bases and V by 0 bases; bases with no gene match: 4. Here the CDR3 DNA reads TGTGCCAGCAGCGTAGAGACAGGGGCTGCAACTAATGAAAAACTGTTTTTT. It is translated as CASSVETGAATNEKLFF.

The chain carries TRBV11-3 and TRBJ1-1; TRBD1 is a possible D gene (6 bases). V was clipped by 8 bases and J by 3 bases, with 19 bases between them. Germline V gives CDR1 SGHNT, CDR2 YENEEA. The CDR3 loop spans 15 amino acids. CDR3 DNA sequence: TGTGCCAGCCCCAAACAGGGCCGTCTGGACACTGAAGCTTTCTTT. Amino acids: CASPKQGRLDTEAFF.

The V call is TRBV6-2 or TRBV6-3, the J call TRBJ2-2; D gene uncertain. The V gene lost 5 bases and the J gene lost 2 bases, with 9 bases spanning the gap. Germline lookup yields CDR1 MNHEY and CDR2 SVGEGT. This CDR3 has 14 amino acids. The CDR3 spells CASSNTENTGELFF. For the CDR3, the DNA is TGTGCCAGCAGTAATACAGAAAACACCGGGGAGCTGTTTTTT.

The rearrangement joins TRBV30 to TRBJ1-1, with TRBD1 as a possible D gene (5 bases). CDR3 length: 14 residues. Trimming pared 4 bases from V and 1 base from J, leaving 13 bases between. Germline CDR1 and CDR2: GTSNPN and SVGIG (reference sequence). The CDR3 nucleotides read TGTGCCTGGACACCTTGGGGGGGGAACACTGAAGCTTTCTTT. As protein: CAWTPWGGNTEAFF.

The chain has TRBV6-2 or TRBV6-3 and TRBJ1-2; TRBD1 is a possible D gene (6 bases). Trimming cost V 6 bases and J 3 bases, with 11 bases left between them. The CDR3 has 13 amino acids. Germline-derived CDR1 and CDR2 are MNHEY and SVGEGT. The CDR3 sequence is CASSPGTHYGYTF. The CDR3 nucleotides read TGTGCCAGCAGCCCCGGGACACACTATGGCTACACCTTC.

The chain uses TRBV27 and TRBJ1-1; D not certain. The CDR3 loop spans 13 amino acids. Trimming left V 6 bases short and J 1 base short, with 9 bases between. Germline assignment: CDR1 MNHEY and CDR2 SMNVEV (reference sequence). In DNA, the CDR3 is TGTGCCAGCAGCCGACACCGGAACACTGAAGCTTTCTTT. Its protein is CASSRHRNTEAFF.

The rearrangement uses TRBV29-1 and TRBJ1-1, with a possible D match to TRBD1 (6 bases). The CDR3 loop spans 14 amino acids. Per the germline V gene, CDR1 is SQVTM and CDR2 is ANQGSEA. V dropped 5 bases and J dropped 1 base, with 14 bases sitting between them. Written as DNA, the CDR3 is TGCAGCGTTCTATGGGGGGGACAGAACACTGAAGCTTTCTTT. It yields the protein CSVLWGGQNTEAFF.

The chain is built from TRBV3-1 (or the pseudogene TRBV3-2) and TRBJ1-3; 7 bases agree with TRBD1. CDR3 length: 15 amino acids. CDR1 and CDR2 (germline): LGHDT, YNNKEL (reference sequence). V shed 4 bases and J 3 bases; nucleotides not matched to a gene: 6. The CDR3 sequence: CASSPPDRDGNTIYF. The CDR3 nucleotides read TGTGCCAGCAGCCCCCCCGACAGGGATGGAAACACCATATATTTT.

This rearrangement joins TRBV29-1 to TRBJ1-4; TRBD1 agrees at 11 bases. Germline loops: CDR1 SQVTM, CDR2 ANQGSEA. CDR3 length equals 14 residues. The J segment lost 3 bases and the V segment lost 7 bases, leaving 4 bases of the junction unmatched. The CDR3 DNA is TGCAGCGCTCTGGACAGGGGGCCTAATGAAAAACTGTTTTTT. Amino acids: CSALDRGPNEKLFF.

The chain joins TRBV5-1 to TRBJ2-2; possibly TRBD1 for D (7 bases). The CDR3 spans 16 residues. The V gene's germline CDR1 is SGHRS and CDR2 YFSETQ. V lost 4 bases and J 2 bases, leaving 15 bases between the germline ends. The CDR3 region has the DNA TGCGCCAGCAGCGGAGGGGGCAGGGGCAACACCGGGGAGCTGTTTTTT. The encoded protein is CASSGGGRGNTGELFF.

This chain uses TRBV9 with TRBJ2-3; 8 positions match TRBD2. The CDR3 spans 16 residues. With 0 bases clipped from V and 0 bases from J, the junction kept 3 bases outside the gene matches. The germline CDR1 and CDR2 sequences are SGDLS and YYNGEE. CDR3 amino acids: CASSVAAGASTDTQYF. In DNA, the CDR3 is TGTGCCAGCAGCGTAGCAGCGGGGGCTAGCACAGATACGCAGTATTTT.